This entry describes one T cell receptor (beta chain). The data are from a study of technical replicates of blood from a handful of donors. This CDR3 has 14 amino acids. The V end was cut by 4 bases, the J end by 1 base, with 8 bases between. CDR1 and CDR2 (germline): SGDLS, YYNGEE. Assay: immunoSEQ multiplex PCR; the TCRdb copy retains only in-frame clones and omits some. The sample has nearly 90,000 clones; over 90% are singletons. This chain links TRBV9 with TRBJ2-2, with D uncertain. The specimen was T cells isolated from PBMCs. The receptor's source is a human donor in good health. DNA for the CDR3: TGTGCCAGCAGCCTCGAGCTGAACACCGGGGAGCTGTTTTTT. As protein: CASSLELNTGELFF.